This TCR beta chain was found in a study of Graves' ophthalmopathy and Graves' hyperthyroidism (dated by TCRdb to the late 2010s). Notes on the research overall: A patient counted as having stable hyperthyroidism if there was no progression to ophthalmopathy within 18 months of follow-up. In total, 135 blood samples were TCR-sequenced: some 40 ophthalmopathy, some 75 hyperthyroidism and approximately 17 hyperthyroidism-to-ophthalmopathy patients. In about six hyperthyroidism patients, T-cell repertoires of thyroid tissue and blood were compared. The study used TCR beta repertoire signatures to distinguish Graves' ophthalmopathy from Graves' hyperthyroidism and to predict progression to ophthalmopathy. The independent validation cohort included some 19 hyperthyroidism patients plus 17 patients who later progressed from hyperthyroidism to ophthalmopathy. To explore V-J signatures distinguishing ophthalmopathy from hyperthyroidism, a discovery set of roughly 98 patients (about 44 ophthalmopathy, some 57 stable hyperthyroidism) was enrolled. After sampling, hyperthyroidism patients received methimazole starting at 30 mg daily, and ophthalmopathy patients received high-dose intravenous methylprednisolone.

For repertoire sequencing, the TCR beta CDR3 regions were amplified from RNA transcripts. HTBI primers and the Qiagen OneStep RT-PCR kit were used in a first-round RT-PCR, which was followed by a second-round multiplex PCR, size selection and purification. Libraries were sequenced paired-end with 100 bp reads on an Illumina HiSeq2000. For the original study's pipeline: SOAPnuke was used for read processing, and reads with adapters, uncalled bases, a mean Phred below 15, or no exact constant-primer or identifier match were discarded. COPE v1.2.5 was used to merge the high-quality paired reads. Clonotypes were defined as unique nucleotide sequences and were aligned to IMGT TRB V, D and J references using MiTCR v1.1. Analysis was restricted to V-J combinations with a frequency above 0.0001, which covered 98% to 99.2% of repertoires. For each V-J combination, a TCR clonal expansion and chaos score was defined as F50 clonal expansion divided by the chaos observed in the TCRdist matrix. Welch's t-statistics and random forest were used to reduce the features to some 13 V-J combinations, which were then used as input to a naive Bayes classifier. Thyroid-blood repertoire similarity was quantified with the Morisita-Horn index. The raw public data were reprocessed by TCRdb itself: fastp quality trimming at Q25, MiXCR clonotype calling, in-frame beta chains only. Each CDR3 protein appears once, grouped with its most common genes and DNA. V and J calls and clone size were set by TCRdb, not the authors. The sample includes roughly 1.1 million distinct CDR3 sequences, with roughly two fifths observed a single time. The ten largest clonotypes hold 11% of the sample.

The CDR3 covers 14 residues, taking in both the cysteine and the phenylalanine. The DNA shown is the 42-base CDR3, in frame from base 1. Based on the germline V gene, the CDR1 and CDR2 sequences are SNHLY and FYNNEI. At the junction V is shortened by 4 bases and J by 3 bases, with 13 bases in between. Hyperthyroidism patients were newly diagnosed, with disease duration under 2 months, and aged 18 to 65 years. Patients with other autoimmune diseases, uncontrolled infections, pregnancy or lactation were excluded. Diagnosis relied on clinical symptoms, serum thyroxine, TRAb, thyroid ultrasound and orbital computed tomography. Total RNA was extracted using Trizol reagent, and RNA quality was checked on an Agilent 2100 Bioanalyzer. As regards this clonotype: The antigen it binds to is not known. No quality values exist for individual bases; no much larger clone is one base distant.

The investigation overall reported the following: No statistical method was used to set the sample size in advance, and the investigators knew which group each participant was assigned to. In validation, the model predicted ophthalmopathy progression with roughly 68% sensitivity and roughly 72% specificity; roughly 12 predicted patients were CT-confirmed with GO in a median of 6.5 months. In cross-validation, the 13-signature model distinguished ophthalmopathy from stable hyperthyroidism with approximately 88% sensitivity and 81% to 83% specificity, and in the test set the corresponding values were approximately 80% and 75%. Most expanded thyroid clonotypes with frequency above 0.001 were also detected in blood, suggesting blood repertoires may reflect the thyroid immune response.

Recombination connected TRBV2 to TRBJ2-7; possibly the D gene is TRBD1, per 6 matching bases. The sequenced sample was peripheral blood or thyroid tissue (not recorded which). This sequence was found in an adult man with Graves' hyperthyroidism. The base sequence is TGTGCCAGCAGTGTCATCACGGACAGCTACGAGCAGTACTTC. Translated, it gives CASSVITDSYEQYF. When the CDR3 is completed using the reference TRBV2 and TRBJ2-7 genes on either side, the full variable domain is EPEVTQTPSHQVTQMGQEVILRCVPISNHLYFYWYRQILGQKVEFLVSFYNNEISEKSEIFDDQFSVERPDGSNFTLKIRSTKLEDSAMYFCASSVITDSYEQYFGPGTRLTVT.